Detailed here is one T cell receptor beta chain. Its antigen is undetermined. The data are from a study of cytomegalovirus exposure and HLA in healthy donors. General observations from the study: Prediction of most subjects' HLA-A and HLA-B alleles by TCR beta sequences was reportedly accurate. In a later analysis, the majority of CMV-associated beta chains seemingly showed HLA restriction. It was approximately 160 TCR beta chains that were listed as cytomegalovirus-associated.

Primers included in the PCR were 60 Vbeta and 13 Jbeta primers. TCRdb keeps only in-frame clones here, not all; method: immunoSEQ multiplex PCR. The sample table includes approximately 110,000 clones. The sequence derives from a man between 18 and 35 years old in good health and CMV-seronegative. Sequencing used PBMCs.

In nucleotides, the CDR3 is TGTGCCAGCAGCTTGACGGGGGGCTACGAGCAGTACTTC. The encoded protein is CASSLTGGYEQYF. The chain couples TRBV5-4 to TRBJ2-5; 7 bases are shared with TRBD2. TRBJ2-7 matches the DNA end more closely, so the J call is doubtful. Germline CDR1 reads SGHNT; CDR2 reads YYREEE (reference sequence). The length of the CDR3 is 13 residues.